This T cell receptor beta chain emerged from a study of regulatory T cells in long-lasting Graves disease. General study results and limits: Those with persistent disease had in common more public clonotypes (about 3,000) than new patients (roughly 1,000). Authors noted too few samples as a limitation.

In building TCR beta libraries, iRepertoire HTBI primers were used together with Arm-PCR of CDR3 regions. TCRdb recomputed calls from the multiplex PCR reads with MiXCR, one row per CDR3 protein. The table records over 400,000 distinct CDR3 sequences, about 15% of them present only once. This sample's time point: newly diagnosed GD, antithyroid drugs for less than 3 months. Preparation of the TCR library used RNA extracted from PBMCs. This clonotype was detected ten times or more. Antigen unknown. CDR1 and CDR2 (germline): GTSNPN, SVGIG (reference sequence). The CDR3 length is 17 residues. Trimming removed 0 bases at V and 0 bases at J, with 15 bases between. These data are also associated with another study on T cells in Graves' hyperthyroidism and ophthalmopathy. From that report: Calling Graves' hyperthyroidism stable meant ophthalmopathy did not progress within 18 months.

This receptor was obtained from a woman between 50 and 59 years old with Graves disease. The V and J genes are TRBV30 and TRBJ2-1; D is undetermined. The source was peripheral blood mononuclear cells (PBMCs), collected at new diagnosis, from a patient treated with antithyroid drugs. The CDR3 nucleotides are TGTGCCTGGAGTGTACTATGGAAGGGAAGCTCCTACAATGAGCAGTTCTTC. Amino acid sequence: CAWSVLWKGSSYNEQFF. Full variable domain (remainder filled in from reference TRBV30 and TRBJ2-1): SQTIHQWPATLVQPVGSPLSLECTVEGTSNPNLYWYRQAAGRGLQLLFYSVGIGQISSEVPQNLSASRPQDRQFILSSKKLLLSDSGFYLCAWSVLWKGSSYNEQFFGPGTRLTVL.